Each of the 21 T cell receptor beta chains below was sequenced from the same sample in a study of human T cells and chemical hapten exposure. A single record per CDR3 protein comes from TCRdb applying MiXCR to the RACE reads. Counted here are 50,000 to 70,000 distinct CDR3 sequences, approximately 6.2% occurring once; the ten biggest clones make up under 4.5%. Specified time point: healthy volunteer bleed at 6 weeks. Researchers extracted total RNA from unfractionated whole blood. Sequencing input: whole blood. These receptors were collected from a female donor in good health. Some clones in this sample may be carry-over from other donors' samples.

This chain connects TRBV9 to TRBJ1-3; D ambiguous. The CDR3 contains 18 residues. The V and J ends lost 0 bases and 0 bases respectively, with 16 bases between them. Germline V gene lookup returns CDR1 SGDLS and CDR2 YYNGEE. CDR3 region: CASSVEGNGVASGNTIYF. CDR3 bases: TGTGCCAGCAGCGTAGAAGGGAACGGGGTTGCCTCTGGAAACACCATATATTTT.

This clonotype showed up many times. This rearrangement joins TRBV20-1 to TRBJ2-3; D perhaps matches TRBD1 (6 bases). CDR3 length: 13 amino acids. CDR1 and CDR2 (germline): DFQATT, SNEGSKA (reference sequence). The V and J ends lost 5 bases and 8 bases respectively, with 17 bases between them. CDR3 sequence reads: CSAVEGVLGTQYF. The DNA for the CDR3 is TGCAGTGCTGTCGAGGGGGTTCTGGGTACGCAGTATTTT.

This clonotype was seen at least ten times. In DNA form, the CDR3 reads TGTGCCAGCATGGTAGGGACAGGGGGCTTCGAGCAGTACTTC. Encoded protein: CASMVGTGGFEQYF. The chain carries TRBV6-5 and TRBJ2-7, with 12 nucleotides matching TRBD1. With V trimmed by 7 bases and J by 6 bases, 7 bases remained unmatched. The CDR3 has 14 amino acids. Germline V gives CDR1 MNHEY, CDR2 SVGAGI.

This chain joins TRBV27 and TRBJ2-1; no clear D gene. Germline V lookup: CDR1 MNHEY, CDR2 SMNVEV (reference sequence). CDR3 length equals 14 residues. V dropped 3 bases and J dropped 2 bases, with 8 bases sitting between them. CDR3 sequence: CASSLGWAYNEQFF. The CDR3 DNA sequence: TGTGCCAGCAGTTTGGGGTGGGCCTACAATGAGCAGTTCTTC.

This clonotype was found once. The chain has TRBV27 and TRBJ2-2; 9 bases are a match to TRBD2. The V and J ends lost 6 bases and 6 bases, in that order; junction bases with no gene match: 11. The CDR3 runs 16 residues. Germline CDR1 and CDR2: MNHEY and SMNVEV (reference sequence). In DNA form, the CDR3 reads TGTGCCAGCAGCCGAGGGCGGGAGGGCCACCCCGGGGAGCTGTTTTTT. Translated, it gives CASSRGREGHPGELFF.

Regarding this clonotype: Germline and junction disagree at one end, which may indicate a read error. The V gene is TRBV12-3 or TRBV12-4, the J gene TRBJ1-6; weak D call: TRBD1 (6 bases). The CDR3 has 14 amino acids. The CDR3 DNA reads TGTGCCAGCACCCATAGAGGCAGGGGTTCACCCCTCTACTTT. The encoded protein is CASTHRGRGSPLYF.

In this sample, this clonotype turned up many times. The chain couples TRBV20-1 to TRBJ1-4, with D maybe TRBD1 (6 bases). The V end was cut by 3 bases, the J end by 8 bases, with 16 bases between. This CDR3 comprises 14 residues. Germline lookup yields CDR1 DFQATT and CDR2 SNEGSKA (reference sequence). The CDR3 region has the DNA TGCAGTGCTAGTTCGGGGGGCAATGGGGAAAAACTGTTTTTT. Protein: CSASSGGNGEKLFF.

This clonotype was seen ten or more times. The J gene is TRBJ2-2, the V gene TRBV6-2 or TRBV6-3, with D unresolved. The germline gives CDR1 MNHEY, CDR2 SVGEGT. This CDR3 contains 14 residues. V gave up 7 bases and J gave up 0 bases, with 9 bases separating them. CDR3 loop: CASTERSNTGELFF. CDR3 bases: TGTGCCAGCACCGAGAGATCGAACACCGGGGAGCTGTTTTTT.

In this sample, this clonotype turned up many times. The chain recombines TRBV5-1 with TRBJ2-7; 9 bases are a match to TRBD1. The CDR3 spans 15 residues. The V gene's germline CDR1 is SGHRS and CDR2 YFSETQ. Trimming cost V 0 bases and J 4 bases; bases outside gene matches: 5. The CDR3 DNA sequence: TGCGCCAGCAGCTTGGACGGGACAGGGAAGTACGAGCAGTACTTC. As protein: CASSLDGTGKYEQYF.

V and J are TRBV28 and TRBJ2-7; D perhaps matches TRBD1 (6 bases). The CDR3 totals 17 residues. CDR1 and CDR2 from the germline V gene are MDHEN and SYDVKM. Trimming cost V 7 bases and J 2 bases, with 24 bases left between them. The CDR3 here is CASKPSTGTFTTYEQYF. In DNA, the CDR3 is TGTGCCAGCAAGCCGTCGACCGGGACATTTACTACCTACGAGCAGTACTTC.

This clonotype was counted only a few times. V gene TRBV20-1 combines with J gene TRBJ2-1; D gene ambiguous. V was trimmed by 2 bases and J by 7 bases, leaving 12 bases between them. The CDR3 sequence is 13 residues long. Germline CDR1 reads DFQATT; CDR2 reads SNEGSKA (reference sequence). The CDR3 DNA sequence: TGCAGTGCTAGAACGCAGGTCGAGAATGAGCAGTTCTTC. Its protein product is CSARTQVENEQFF.

Many counts were recorded for this clonotype. The rearrangement links TRBV29-1 to TRBJ1-2, with D unresolved. The V end was cut by 3 bases, the J end by 2 bases, with 13 bases between. Germline V CDR1 and CDR2: SQVTM, ANQGSEA. The CDR3 extends over 14 amino acids. The CDR3 DNA follows: TGCAGCGTTGAGGATGGAGCGACGAACTATGGCTACACCTTC. As protein: CSVEDGATNYGYTF.

The chain joins TRBV28 to TRBJ1-5, with D unresolved. The germline V gene has CDR1 MDHEN and CDR2 SYDVKM. The CDR3 is 14 residues long. Trimming left V 4 bases short and J 6 bases short, with 13 bases between. The DNA for the CDR3 is TGTGCCAGCAGTTCTACGGGGTCTGGTCAGCCCCAGCATTTT. Translation gives CASSSTGSGQPQHF. The full variable domain, completed using reference TRBV28 and TRBJ1-5, is DVKVTQSSRYLVKRTGEKVFLECVQDMDHENMFWYRQDPGLGLRLIYFSYDVKMKEKGDIPEGYSVSREKKERFSLILESASTNQTSMYLCASSSTGSGQPQHFGDGTRLSIL.

This rearrangement joins TRBV27 to TRBJ1-5; D possibly corresponds to TRBD1 (5 bases). The V and J ends lost 2 bases and 11 bases respectively, with 16 bases between them. Germline V CDR1 and CDR2: MNHEY, SMNVEV (reference sequence). The CDR3 has 14 amino acids. The DNA for the CDR3 is TGTGCCAGCAGTTTAAACGAGGATCAAGGGGCCCAGCATTTT. It translates to CASSLNEDQGAQHF.

The chain couples TRBV5-4 to TRBJ1-4; D uncertain. The CDR3 is 13 residues long. CDR1 and CDR2 from the germline V gene are SGHNT and YYREEE (reference sequence). Trimming stripped 4 bases from V and 6 bases from J, with 10 bases between. The chain's CDR3 is CASSLQDDEKLFF. The DNA for the CDR3 is TGTGCCAGCAGCCTCCAGGATGATGAAAAACTGTTTTTT.

With regard to this clonotype: A much larger clone lies one base from this, so it may be a read error. The chain recombines TRBV28 with TRBJ2-7; 8 bases line up with TRBD2. CDR3 length: 15 residues. The germline CDR1 and CDR2 sequences are MDHEN and SYDVKM. V dropped 6 bases and J dropped 5; count of bases not matched to a gene: 12. CDR3 nucleotides: TGTGCCAGCAGCGAACGGGGGGGGAACCCCCACGAGCAGTACTTC. This gives the protein CASSERGGNPHEQYF.

This clonotype was picked up a small number of times. The chain uses TRBV7-2 and TRBJ1-1; 10 bases are a match to TRBD1. CDR3 length: 14 amino acids. Germline CDR1 is SGHTA and CDR2 is FQGNSA. V lost 5 bases, J lost 4 bases, and 4 bases stayed unmatched. Here the CDR3 reads CASSIDRGPTEAFF. The CDR3 DNA reads as TGTGCCAGCAGCATTGACAGGGGGCCCACTGAAGCTTTCTTT.

The table lists this clonotype with many counts. This chain joins TRBV7-9 and TRBJ2-3, with D perhaps matching TRBD2 (6 bases). Germline-derived CDR1 and CDR2 are SEHNR and FQNEAQ (reference sequence). The CDR3 has 20 amino acids. V was clipped by 5 bases and J by 0 bases, with 27 bases between them. CDR3: CASSHTQVILASGSTDTQYF. The CDR3 region has the DNA TGTGCCAGCAGCCATACCCAGGTCATTTTAGCCAGCGGGAGCACAGATACGCAGTATTTT.

Turning to this clonotype: A single base separates this from a much larger clone, so it may be a read error. This chain uses TRBV2 with TRBJ2-3, with 13 bases lining up with TRBD2. This CDR3 contains 15 residues. The J segment lost 4 bases and the V segment lost 7 bases, leaving 5 bases of the junction unmatched. CDR1 and CDR2 from the germline V gene are SNHLY and FYNNEI. For the CDR3, the DNA is TGTGCCAGCACTACTAGCGGGGGGGACGCAGATACGCAGTATTTT. Translation: CASTTSGGDADTQYF.

This clonotype has only a few counts. The CDR3 reads CSARGPSGSSYEQYF. CDR3 bases: TGCAGTGCTAGAGGGCCTAGCGGGAGCTCCTACGAGCAGTACTTC. The gene calls are TRBV20-1 and TRBJ2-7; 10 bases are a match to TRBD2. The CDR3 runs 15 residues. The ends lost 1 base at V and 0 bases at J; junction bases unmatched: 3. Germline CDR1 reads DFQATT; CDR2 reads SNEGSKA (reference sequence).

The chain is built from TRBV9 and TRBJ2-1, with no clear D. This CDR3 spans 16 amino acids. Between the trimmed V and J ends, which lost 0 bases and 5 bases, there was a span of 15 bases. In germline, CDR1 is SGDLS, CDR2 YYNGEE. The CDR3 nucleotides are TGTGCCAGCAGCGTAGGAGCCAGATACCCTGACAATGAGCAGTTCTTC. Translating it yields CASSVGARYPDNEQFF.